This section outlines one T cell receptor beta chain sequence together with its context. Assay: immunoSEQ multiplex PCR; the TCRdb copy retains only in-frame clones and omits some. The sample consists of around 84,000 clones, roughly 98% of them appearing once. This record belongs to a study of technical replicates of blood from several donors. CDR3 length: 13 residues. The germline gives CDR1 SSHAT, CDR2 FNYEAQ (reference sequence). The ends were cut back, 5 bases at V and 10 bases at J, with 15 bases in the middle. Source material: T cells isolated from PBMCs. The source of this sequence is a human donor in good health. The chain links TRBV7-7 to TRBJ2-1, with a weak D call TRBD1 (6 bases). In DNA form, the CDR3 reads TGTGCCAGCAGCCCTAACAGGGTGCGGGAGCAGTTCTTC. Amino acids: CASSPNRVREQFF.